Below are 27 T cell receptor beta chains sequenced from a single sample in a study of beta chain features in type 1 diabetes. Whole-study results and caveats: In all four CD4+ subsets, TCRB CDR3 length was significantly, moderately reduced in type 1 diabetes.

The whole isolated RNA underwent reverse transcription, so sequencing captured expressed TCRB transcripts. The method was immunoSEQ multiplex PCR; TCRdb's version includes in-frame clones alone and lacks a portion of them. The repertoire has fewer than 110,000 clones, under 30% of them found once; the top ten carry 0.53%. Their cognate antigens are unknown. Source material: central memory CD4+ T cells from blood. These receptors came from a woman between 18 and 29 years old with type 1 diabetes.

This clone has more than one count but fewer than ten. CDR3: CASSPVRETQYF. The CDR3 DNA reads TGTGCCAGCAGCCCCGTTCGGGAGACCCAGTACTTC. The chain is built from TRBV7-2 and TRBJ2-5; D is undetermined. V lost 5 bases and J lost 5, with 9 bases in between. The CDR3 contains 12 residues. Germline loops: CDR1 SGHTA, CDR2 FQGNSA. Based on the CDR3 plus reference TRBV7-2 and TRBJ2-5, the full variable domain is GAGVSQSPSNKVTEKGKDVELRCDPISGHTALYWYRQSLGQGLEFLIYFQGNSAPDKSGLPSDRFSAERTGGSVSTLTIQRTQQEDSAVYLCASSPVRETQYFGPGTRLLVL.

The chain is built from TRBV19 and TRBJ2-2, with D maybe TRBD2 (6 bases). This CDR3 spans 14 amino acids. Trimming cost V 7 bases and J 7 bases, with 16 bases left between them. Germline V gene sequence: CDR1 LNHDA, CDR2 SQIVND (reference sequence). In DNA, the CDR3 is TGTGCCAGTATTCAGACTAGTCTCGGCGGGGAGCTGTTTTTT. Its protein is CASIQTSLGGELFF.

The rearrangement joins TRBV4-3 to TRBJ1-2; maybe TRBD1 (6 bases). V was pared by 3 bases and J by 4 bases, with 12 bases between. Germline CDR1 and CDR2: LGHNA and YSLEER. The CDR3 runs to 14 residues. The CDR3 region is CASSQAPGAYGYTF. In DNA, the CDR3 is TGCGCCAGCAGCCAGGCGCCAGGGGCCTATGGCTACACCTTC.

The chain couples TRBV2 to TRBJ2-7, with 11 bases aligning to TRBD1. The CDR3 is 14 residues long. CDR1 SNHLY and CDR2 FYNNEI come from the germline V gene. The V gene end was trimmed by 3 bases and the J gene end by 3 bases; junction bases not matched to a gene: 1. DNA of the CDR3: TGTGCCAGCAGTGACGGGACAGGGGGCTACGAGCAGTACTTC. Residues: CASSDGTGGYEQYF.

This clone came up a few times. V gene TRBV5-1 combines with J gene TRBJ2-4; TRBD2 matches at 11 bases. The CDR3 is 16 residues long. The trim removed 4 bases at V and 7 bases at J, leaving 10 bases unmatched. Germline lookup yields CDR1 SGHRS and CDR2 YFSETQ. The CDR3 DNA reads as TGCGCCAGCAGCCCAGGACTAGCGGGTGGGAAGAACATTCAGTACTTC. Translating it yields CASSPGLAGGKNIQYF.

V is TRBV19 and J is TRBJ1-3; no reliable D call. The CDR3 runs 14 residues. Trimming stripped 6 bases from V and 2 bases from J, with 11 bases between. Germline CDR1 is LNHDA and CDR2 is SQIVND (reference sequence). The CDR3 loop reads CASRRNEAGNTIYF. In nucleotides, the CDR3 is TGTGCCAGTAGACGGAACGAGGCTGGAAACACCATATATTTT.

This clone was seen more than once but under ten times. The genes are TRBV7-2 and TRBJ1-4; D remains unclear. V shed 5 bases and J shed 4 bases, with 8 bases lying between them. Germline V CDR1 and CDR2: SGHTA, FQGNSA. CDR3 length: 13 amino acids. CDR3 loop: CASSATVNEKLFF. In DNA form, the CDR3 reads TGTGCCAGCAGCGCAACAGTTAATGAAAAACTGTTTTTT.

This clone was recorded a few times. This rearrangement joins TRBV6-5 to TRBJ2-1, with 11 bases lining up with TRBD2. Looked up from germline, CDR1 is MNHEY and CDR2 is SVGAGI. The CDR3 loop spans 16 amino acids. Trimming removed 2 bases from V and 4 bases from J; junction bases left unmatched: 4. CDR3 region: CASSYKGLAAYNEQFF. The CDR3 region has the DNA TGTGCCAGCAGTTACAAGGGACTAGCGGCATACAATGAGCAGTTCTTC.

The sample holds a few counts of this clone. The J gene is TRBJ2-3, the V gene TRBV4-3, with 8 bases aligning to TRBD2. V dropped 3 bases and J dropped 4; count of bases not matched to a gene: 12. The CDR3 consists of 17 residues. The germline gives CDR1 LGHNA, CDR2 YSLEER. CDR3 bases: TGCGCCAGCAGCCATGGGAATAGCGGGAATTGGGCAGATACGCAGTATTTT. It encodes CASSHGNSGNWADTQYF.

This clone was seen only a few times. The V call is TRBV5-1, the J call TRBJ2-1; 8 bases align to TRBD2. V shed 1 base, J shed 4 bases, and the junction held 7 bases outside the gene matches. Germline V CDR1 and CDR2: SGHRS, YFSETQ. The CDR3 contains 16 residues. This chain's CDR3 is CASSLNPGGRYNEQFF. As DNA, the CDR3 is TGCGCCAGCAGCTTGAACCCGGGAGGGCGTTACAATGAGCAGTTCTTC.

The table lists this clone with a count of one. The V and J genes are TRBV7-8 and TRBJ2-3; tentative D call: TRBD2 (5 bases). The V end was cut by 1 base, the J end by 2 bases, with 16 bases between. The length of the CDR3 is 17 residues. Germline V gene sequence: CDR1 SGHVS, CDR2 FQNEAQ. The chain's CDR3 is CASSLGQRIRYTDTQYF. In DNA, the CDR3 is TGTGCCAGCAGCTTAGGCCAGCGGATCAGATACACAGATACGCAGTATTTT.

The V call is TRBV18, the J call TRBJ2-1; 9 bases line up with TRBD2. This CDR3 contains 16 residues. Germline trimming cut 0 bases from V and 7 bases from J; bases unmatched to any gene: 7. The V gene's germline CDR1 is KGHSH and CDR2 LQKENI. The CDR3 region is CASSPPSGRVLNEQFF. CDR3 coding DNA: TGTGCCAGCTCACCACCTAGCGGGAGAGTATTGAATGAGCAGTTCTTC.

This clone has more than one count but fewer than ten. In DNA, the CDR3 is TGTGCCAGCAGCTCCCTCTCCCTGGATACGCAGTATTTT. The encoded protein is CASSSLSLDTQYF. The chain employs TRBV5-6 and TRBJ2-3; D gene uncertain. Trimming removed 3 bases from V and 6 bases from J, with 11 bases in between. The CDR3 has 13 residues. Germline CDR1 is SGHDT and CDR2 is YYEEEE.

V and J are TRBV2 and TRBJ2-3; TRBD2 matches 7 bases. Germline-derived CDR1 and CDR2 are SNHLY and FYNNEI. Trimming cost V 7 bases and J 3 bases; bases outside gene matches: 7. CDR3 length: 14 amino acids. CDR3 in amino acids: CASNGQGGTDTQYF. In nucleotides, the CDR3 is TGTGCCAGCAACGGGCAGGGAGGGACAGATACGCAGTATTTT.

The chain combines TRBV7-9 with TRBJ1-1; the D is unclear. This CDR3 contains 14 residues. V gave up 2 bases and J gave up 1 base, with 8 bases separating them. From germline, CDR1 is SEHNR and CDR2 FQNEAQ (reference sequence). The CDR3 DNA sequence: TGTGCCAGCAGCTTAACGGCGGGGAACACTGAAGCTTTCTTT. Residues: CASSLTAGNTEAFF.

The chain employs TRBV12-5 and TRBJ2-1, with 7 bases matching TRBD1. Germline V gene lookup returns CDR1 LGHNT and CDR2 FRNRAP. V lost 6 bases and J lost 9; bases outside the gene matches: 8. CDR3 size: 13 residues. CDR3 loop: CASGPQGGTEQFF. For the CDR3, the DNA is TGTGCTAGTGGACCTCAAGGGGGCACTGAGCAGTTCTTC.

Turning to this clone: Different DNA sequences within this sample yield the same CDR3. The CDR3 nucleotides read TGTGCCAGCAGTGGGACAGGGGGCCAGCCCCAGCATTTT. Its translation is CASSGTGGQPQHF. The V gene is TRBV2, the J gene TRBJ1-5; 11 bases fit TRBD1. This CDR3 is 13 amino acids long. V dropped 4 bases and J dropped 7; count of bases not matched to a gene: 0. Germline values: CDR1 SNHLY, CDR2 FYNNEI.

This clone was observed a handful of times. The rearrangement links TRBV30 to TRBJ1-5; D may be TRBD1 (5 bases). The CDR3 totals 17 residues. Germline loops: CDR1 GTSNPN, CDR2 SVGIG (reference sequence). The V and J ends lost 0 bases and 4 bases respectively, with 19 bases between them. The CDR3 DNA follows: TGTGCCTGGAGTGTACCCGCGGGGCCGGTTAGGAATCAGCCCCAGCATTTT. Protein: CAWSVPAGPVRNQPQHF. Using reference TRBV30 and TRBJ1-5 for the parts outside the CDR3, the full variable domain is SQTIHQWPATLVQPVGSPLSLECTVEGTSNPNLYWYRQAAGRGLQLLFYSVGIGQISSEVPQNLSASRPQDRQFILSSKKLLLSDSGFYLCAWSVPAGPVRNQPQHFGDGTRLSIL.

This clone was counted a few times. The rearrangement joins TRBV2 to TRBJ1-2; 11 nucleotides agree with TRBD1. The CDR3 is 17 amino acids. V dropped 2 bases and J dropped 2; count of bases not matched to a gene: 7. Germline values: CDR1 SNHLY, CDR2 FYNNEI. DNA for the CDR3: TGTGCCAGCAGTGAAAGGTATCGGACAGGGGGCAACTATGGCTACACCTTC. It yields the protein CASSERYRTGGNYGYTF.

The rearrangement links TRBV9 to TRBJ2-5; TRBD1 aligns across 8 bases. Trimming cost V 3 bases and J 4 bases; bases outside gene matches: 5. CDR3 length: 14 amino acids. The V gene's germline CDR1 is SGDLS and CDR2 YYNGEE. CDR3 DNA: TGTGCCAGCAGCGCTATCACAGGGGGAGAGACCCAGTACTTC. This sequence encodes CASSAITGGETQYF.

This chain connects TRBV4-2 to TRBJ1-2, with TRBD1 matching 9 bases. CDR3 length: 13 amino acids. The ends lost 4 bases at V and 7 bases at J; junction bases unmatched: 4. Germline CDR1 and CDR2: LGHNA and YNFKEQ. The CDR3: CASSRTGGIGYTF. CDR3 sequence (DNA): TGTGCCAGCAGCCGCACAGGGGGCATTGGCTACACCTTC.

V and J are TRBV25-1 and TRBJ1-2; TRBD1 matches 8 bases. CDR3 length: 16 amino acids. Germline V lookup: CDR1 MGHDK, CDR2 SYGVNS. Losses at the gene ends were 1 base for V and 2 bases for J; bases not matched to a gene: 6. The CDR3 DNA follows: TGTGCCAGCAGTGAATGGGGACAGGCGCCCAACTATGGCTACACCTTC. Amino acids: CASSEWGQAPNYGYTF.

The count of this clone is one. The CDR3 bases are TGTGCCAGCAGTTCCAACACCTTAACTAATGAAAAACTGTTTTTT. Its translation is CASSSNTLTNEKLFF. The J gene is TRBJ1-4, the V gene TRBV27; D uncertain. Germline V gene sequence: CDR1 MNHEY, CDR2 SMNVEV (reference sequence). Trimming removed 4 bases from V and 1 base from J, with 10 bases in between. This CDR3 region has 15 residues.

In its sample, this clone was seen a few times. This rearrangement joins TRBV5-1 to TRBJ2-5; the match to TRBD2 covers 14 bases. Trimming took 3 bases from V and 3 from J; bases not matched to a gene: 10. The CDR3 has 18 residues. The germline CDR1 and CDR2 sequences are SGHRS and YFSETQ. The CDR3: CASSWGLAGVPGEETQYF. The CDR3 DNA reads TGCGCCAGCAGCTGGGGACTAGCGGGAGTTCCGGGGGAAGAGACCCAGTACTTC. The complete variable domain, with remaining parts taken from reference TRBV5-1 and TRBJ2-5, reads KAGVTQTPRYLIKTRGQQVTLSCSPISGHRSVSWYQQTPGQGLQFLFEYFSETQRNKGNFPGRFSGRQFSNSRSEMNVSTLELGDSALYLCASSWGLAGVPGEETQYFGPGTRLLVL.

This clone appeared a few times. The chain combines TRBV28 with TRBJ1-3, with a possible D match to TRBD1 (6 bases). The germline V gene has CDR1 MDHEN and CDR2 SYDVKM. V lost 6 bases, J lost 0 bases, and 12 bases lay in between. The CDR3 spans 15 residues. CDR3 bases: TGTGCCAGCAGATCGGGGGGCCCCTCTGGAAACACCATATATTTT. Its protein product is CASRSGGPSGNTIYF.

The gene calls are TRBV7-6 and TRBJ2-1; the D gene is possibly TRBD2 (6 bases). Germline assignment: CDR1 SGHVS and CDR2 FNYEAQ. The length of the CDR3 is 14 residues. V was shortened by 3 bases and J by 4 bases, with 10 bases between the two germline ends. The CDR3 region is CASSFTGLYNEQFF. The CDR3 DNA reads TGTGCCAGCAGCTTTACGGGACTTTACAATGAGCAGTTCTTC. Full variable domain (missing parts from reference TRBV7-6 and TRBJ2-1): GAGVSQSPRYKVTKRGQDVALRCDPISGHVSLYWYRQALGQGPEFLTYFNYEAQQDKSGLPNDRFSAERPEGSISTLTIQRTEQRDSAMYRCASSFTGLYNEQFFGPGTRLTVL.

The rearrangement joins TRBV9 to TRBJ2-2, with D unclear. The CDR3 contains 14 residues. V was cut by 0 bases and J by 4 bases, with 7 bases left in between. The germline V gene has CDR1 SGDLS and CDR2 YYNGEE. CDR3 nucleotide sequence: TGTGCCAGCAGCGTAGTAGCTTCCACCGGGGAGCTGTTTTTT. The encoded protein is CASSVVASTGELFF.